Described below is a single T cell receptor beta chain sequence and its context. Cycle 7 day 1, cycle 4 day 1, and baseline were the timepoints at which blood was sampled. The data were obtained in a study of OX40 agonist ivuxolimab in advanced cancers. Per the germline V gene, CDR1 is SGHRS and CDR2 is YFSETQ. With 2 bases removed from V and 8 bases from J, the gap between germline ends came to 11 bases. CDR3 length equals 13 residues. The table came from immunoSEQ multiplex PCR; TCRdb's copy has only in-frame clones and leaves some out. The data show roughly 72,000 clones, roughly 87% seen once. This chain connects TRBV5-1 to TRBJ2-1; D perhaps matches TRBD1 (6 bases). The TCR was taken from an adult with an advanced solid tumor such as melanoma, head and neck, liver or kidney cancer. Specimen: CD4+ or CD8+ T cells sorted from blood, collected in a trial of the OX40 agonist ivuxolimab. The CDR3: CASSFTGSDEQFF. The CDR3 DNA follows: TGCGCCAGCAGCTTTACAGGGTCAGATGAGCAGTTCTTC.